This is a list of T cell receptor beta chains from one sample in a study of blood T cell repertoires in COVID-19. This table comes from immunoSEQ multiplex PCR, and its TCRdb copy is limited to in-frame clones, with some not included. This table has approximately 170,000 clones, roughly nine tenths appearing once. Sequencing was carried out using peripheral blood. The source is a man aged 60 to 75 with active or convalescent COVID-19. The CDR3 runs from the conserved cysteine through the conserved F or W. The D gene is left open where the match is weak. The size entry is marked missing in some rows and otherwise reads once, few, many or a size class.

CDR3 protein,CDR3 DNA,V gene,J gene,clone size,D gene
CASCEDLAKNIQYF,TGTGCCAGCTGCGAGGATCTAGCCAAAAACATTCAGTACTTC,TRBV6-5,TRBJ2-4,-,-
CASSSRVTGANQPQHF,TGTGCCAGCAGTTCAAGAGTGACAGGGGCAAATCAGCCCCAGCATTTT,TRBV6-6,TRBJ1-5,-,TRBD1
CASSLSGTTDTQYF,TGTGCCAGCAGTTTAAGCGGAACTACAGATACGCAGTATTTT,TRBV27,TRBJ2-3,-,-
CASSIAGQGFQPQHF,TGTGCCAGTAGTATAGCAGGACAGGGGTTTCAGCCCCAGCATTTT,TRBV19,TRBJ1-5,-,TRBD1
CATSDRRGTGGTNTEAFF,TGTGCCACCAGTGACCGCCGTGGGACAGGGGGCACGAACACTGAAGCTTTCTTT,TRBV24-1,TRBJ1-1,-,TRBD1
CASSIKTGGYGNTIYF,TGTGCCAGTAGTATCAAGACAGGGGGTTATGGAAACACCATATATTTT,TRBV19,TRBJ1-3,-,TRBD1
CASRTGQGVYGYTF,TGTGCCAGCAGAACCGGACAGGGAGTCTATGGCTACACCTTC,TRBV6-5,TRBJ1-2,once,TRBD1
CAAWGGFTEAFF,TGTGCCGCCTGGGGGGGATTCACTGAAGCTTTCTTT,TRBV27,TRBJ1-1,-,-
CASSSTGQAWYEQYF,TGTGCCAGCAGCTCGACGGGACAGGCTTGGTACGAGCAGTACTTC,TRBV7-9,TRBJ2-7,-,TRBD1
CASSLGLASNTGELFF,TGCGCCAGCAGCTTGGGACTAGCGAGTAACACCGGGGAGCTGTTTTTT,TRBV5-1,TRBJ2-2,-,TRBD2
CASSLGSRLALSSYEQYF,TGTGCCAGCAGCTTAGGATCGAGGCTAGCGCTAAGCTCCTACGAGCAGTACTTC,TRBV7-8,TRBJ2-7,-,-
CASSLGTVEETQYF,TGTGCCAGCAGCTTAGGGACAGTAGAAGAGACCCAGTACTTC,TRBV11-2,TRBJ2-5,-,-
CASSSGEVTGELFF,TGCGCCAGCTCATCGGGGGAAGTGACCGGGGAGCTGTTTTTT,TRBV10-1,TRBJ2-2,-,-
CASSFGQNYGYTF,TGTGCCAGCAGTTTTGGACAGAACTATGGCTACACCTTC,TRBV6-5,TRBJ1-2,-,-
CASSLGGRASNEQFF,TGTGCCAGCAGCCTTGGCGGGAGGGCCTCCAATGAGCAGTTCTTC,TRBV6-2/TRBV6-3,TRBJ2-1,-,TRBD2
CASSQDYRGANGYTF,TGTGCCAGCAGCCAAGACTACAGGGGTGCCAATGGCTACACCTTC,TRBV3-1/TRBV3-2,TRBJ1-2,-,TRBD1
CASTKQGLSGNTIYF,TGTGCCAGCACCAAACAGGGGTTGTCTGGAAACACCATATATTTT,TRBV6-5,TRBJ1-3,-,TRBD1
CASSPMGGGNQPQHF,TGTGCCAGCAGTCCAATGGGGGGGGGCAATCAGCCCCAGCATTTT,TRBV28,TRBJ1-5,-,-
CASSLDGDNSPLHF,TGCGCCAGCAGCTTGGACGGGGATAATTCACCCCTCCACTTT,TRBV5-1,TRBJ1-6,-,-
CASSYLFLTGAGEQFF,TGTGCCAGCAGTTACCTATTTTTGACAGGGGCGGGTGAGCAGTTCTTC,TRBV6-5,TRBJ2-1,-,TRBD1
CASSRYRKGETQYF,TGTGCCAGCAGCCGCTACAGGAAAGGGGAGACCCAGTACTTC,TRBV6-5,TRBJ2-5,-,-
CASSLQGAYSGANVLTF,TGTGCCAGCAGTTTACAGGGGGCCTACTCTGGGGCCAACGTCCTGACTTTC,TRBV27,TRBJ2-6,-,TRBD1
CASSQRPGGSYEQYF,TGTGCCAGCAGCCAAAGGCCAGGGGGCTCCTACGAGCAGTACTTC,TRBV3-1/TRBV3-2,TRBJ2-7,-,TRBD1
CASTSGRSSSTDTQYF,TGCGCCAGCACTAGCGGGAGGTCTTCTAGCACAGATACGCAGTATTTT,TRBV5-1,TRBJ2-3,-,TRBD2
CASSTDRGLRFF,TGTGCCAGCAGTACAGACAGGGGGCTTAGGTTCTTC,TRBV12-3/TRBV12-4,TRBJ2-1,-,TRBD1
CASSPGTGVHEQYF,TGTGCCAGCAGTCCCGGGACAGGGGTACACGAGCAGTACTTC,TRBV28,TRBJ2-7,-,TRBD1
CATSRDRSQETQYF,TGTGCCACCAGCAGAGATCGCAGCCAAGAGACCCAGTACTTC,TRBV15,TRBJ2-5,-,-
CASSIAGTGTSYEQYF,TGTGCCAGTAGTATAGCCGGGACAGGGACCTCCTACGAGCAGTACTTC,TRBV19,TRBJ2-7,-,TRBD1
CASSSGQSNYGYTF,TGTGCCAGCAGCTCAGGACAGAGTAACTATGGCTACACCTTC,TRBV5-4,TRBJ1-2,once,-
CASSSGQGNSPLHF,TGTGCCAGCAGCTCGGGACAGGGAAATTCACCCCTCCACTTT,TRBV6-5,TRBJ1-6,-,TRBD1
CASSQTSEYNEQFF,TGCGCCAGCAGCCAGACTAGCGAGTACAATGAGCAGTTCTTC,TRBV4-1,TRBJ2-1,-,TRBD2
CASRLSGTGHNEAFF,TGCGCCAGCAGACTATCCGGGACAGGGCATAATGAAGCTTTCTTT,TRBV5-1,TRBJ1-1,-,TRBD1
CASSEALRGLFGYTF,TGTGCCAGCAGTGAAGCGCTTAGAGGGCTCTTTGGCTACACCTTC,TRBV6-1,TRBJ1-2,-,-
CASSGLAYNEQFF,TGTGCCAGCTCTGGACTAGCCTACAATGAGCAGTTCTTC,TRBV14,TRBJ2-1,-,TRBD2
CAWEFRSSGNTIYF,TGTGCCTGGGAATTCCGGAGCTCTGGAAACACCATATATTTT,TRBV30,TRBJ1-3,-,-
CASSVQGTKNIQYF,TGTGCCAGCTCGGTACAGGGAACAAAAAACATTCAGTACTTC,TRBV3-1/TRBV3-2,TRBJ2-4,-,-
CASSGSGGVNQPQHF,TGTGCCAGCAGTGGGTCAGGGGGAGTCAATCAGCCCCAGCATTTT,TRBV2,TRBJ1-5,-,TRBD1
CASSPGGPLNTGELFF,TGTGCCAGCAGCCCGGGGGGACCGCTGAACACCGGGGAGCTGTTTTTT,TRBV11-3,TRBJ2-2,-,TRBD2
CASSLGGTANEKLFF,TGTGCCAGCAGTTTAGGAGGGACGGCTAATGAAAAACTGTTTTTT,TRBV28,TRBJ1-4,-,-
CSVVGPGLGGTGELFF,TGCAGCGTTGTAGGTCCTGGACTGGGAGGCACCGGGGAGCTGTTTTTT,TRBV29-1,TRBJ2-2,once,-
CASSPVSGSYNEQFF,TGTGCCAGCTCACCGGTTAGCGGATCCTACAATGAGCAGTTCTTC,TRBV18,TRBJ2-1,once,-
CATPLGANVLTF,TGCGCCACCCCATTGGGGGCCAACGTCCTGACTTTC,TRBV23-1,TRBJ2-6,once,-